Detailed here is one T cell receptor (beta chain). Its antigen is as yet unknown. This entry belongs to a study of T cells in Graves' hyperthyroidism and ophthalmopathy. The CDR3 spans 16 residues. From germline, CDR1 is SGDLS and CDR2 YYNGEE. The germline V and J ends were trimmed by 4 bases and 0 bases, with 13 bases remaining between them. Study results and caveats: Most thyroid clonotypes expanded above 0.001 were also detected in blood. Model-based prediction identified ophthalmopathy a median roughly six months prior to its onset.

The TCR beta CDR3 regions underwent amplification using RNA transcripts as the source. Primed by the HTBI set, a first-round RT-PCR was run on the TCR CDR3. TCRdb called the multiplex PCR reads again in MiXCR, with one record for every CDR3 protein. The sample has a few hundred thousand distinct CDR3 sequences, about 20% seen once. Newly diagnosed hyperthyroidism patients aged 18 to 65 years had disease lasting under 2 months. The PBMCs had their origin in roughly 9.4 ml of fresh peripheral blood. This receptor was taken from a man younger than 30 with Graves' hyperthyroidism. Source material: blood. V usage is TRBV9 and J usage is TRBJ2-2, with D perhaps given as TRBD1 or TRBD2 (6 bases each). The CDR3 coding sequence is TGTGCCAGCAGCCCAGAGGGGGGATCGAACACCGGGGAGCTGTTTTTT. The encoded protein is CASSPEGGSNTGELFF.